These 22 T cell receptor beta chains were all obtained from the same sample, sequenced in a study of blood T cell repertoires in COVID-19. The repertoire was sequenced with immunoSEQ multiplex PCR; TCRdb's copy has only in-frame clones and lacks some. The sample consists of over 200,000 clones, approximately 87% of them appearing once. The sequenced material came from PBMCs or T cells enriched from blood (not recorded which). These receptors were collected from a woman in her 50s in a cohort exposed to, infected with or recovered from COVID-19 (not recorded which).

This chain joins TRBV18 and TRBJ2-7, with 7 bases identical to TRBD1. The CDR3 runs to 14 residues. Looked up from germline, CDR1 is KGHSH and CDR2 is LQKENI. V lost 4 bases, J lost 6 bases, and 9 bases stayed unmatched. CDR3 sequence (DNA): TGTGCCAGCTCACGGGGACAGCCTCCTCTCGAGCAGTACTTC. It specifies CASSRGQPPLEQYF.

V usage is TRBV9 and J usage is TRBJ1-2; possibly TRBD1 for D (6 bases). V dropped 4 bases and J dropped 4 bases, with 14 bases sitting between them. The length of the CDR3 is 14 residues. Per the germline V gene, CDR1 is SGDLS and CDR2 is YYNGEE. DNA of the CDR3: TGTGCCAGCAGCATGCAGACAGGTACCTATGGCTACACCTTC. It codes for CASSMQTGTYGYTF.

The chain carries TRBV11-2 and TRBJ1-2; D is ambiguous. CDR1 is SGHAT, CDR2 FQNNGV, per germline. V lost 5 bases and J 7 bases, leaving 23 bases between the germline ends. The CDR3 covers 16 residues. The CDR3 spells CASSTFFGRGGSGYTF. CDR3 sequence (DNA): TGTGCCAGCAGCACCTTTTTCGGCCGTGGAGGTAGTGGCTACACCTTC.

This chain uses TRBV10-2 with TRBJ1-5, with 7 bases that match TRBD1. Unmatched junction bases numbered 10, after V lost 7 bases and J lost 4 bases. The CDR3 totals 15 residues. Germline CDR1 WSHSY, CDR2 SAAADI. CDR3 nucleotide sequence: TGCGCCAGCACCTCTAGGGGGCTTGGGAATCAGCCCCAGCATTTT. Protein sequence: CASTSRGLGNQPQHF.

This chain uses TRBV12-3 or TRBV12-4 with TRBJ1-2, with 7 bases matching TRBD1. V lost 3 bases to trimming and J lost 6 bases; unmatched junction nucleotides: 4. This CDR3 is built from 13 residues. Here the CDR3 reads CASSLDRTHGYTF. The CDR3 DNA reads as TGTGCCAGCAGTTTGGACAGGACCCATGGCTACACCTTC.

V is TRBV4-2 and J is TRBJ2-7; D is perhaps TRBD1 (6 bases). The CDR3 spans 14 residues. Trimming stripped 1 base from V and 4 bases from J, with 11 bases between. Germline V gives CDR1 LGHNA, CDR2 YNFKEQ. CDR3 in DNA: TGTGCCAGCAGCCAAGCGCAACAGGGTTACGAGCAGTACTTC. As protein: CASSQAQQGYEQYF.

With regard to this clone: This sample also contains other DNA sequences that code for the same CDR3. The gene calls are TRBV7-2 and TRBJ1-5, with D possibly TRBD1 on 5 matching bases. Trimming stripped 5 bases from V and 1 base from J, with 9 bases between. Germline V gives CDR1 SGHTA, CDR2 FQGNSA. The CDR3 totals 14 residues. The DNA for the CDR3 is TGTGCCAGCAGCCCGACAGCCAGCAATCAGCCCCAGCATTTT. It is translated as CASSPTASNQPQHF.

CDR3 loop: CSGTGTGGTEAFF. CDR3 nucleotides: TGCAGCGGAACCGGGACAGGGGGCACTGAAGCTTTCTTT. The V call is TRBV29-1, the J call TRBJ1-1, with 11 bases matching TRBD1. With 7 bases clipped from V and 4 bases from J, the junction kept 5 bases outside the gene matches. Germline CDR1 SQVTM, CDR2 ANQGSEA. This CDR3 is built from 13 residues.

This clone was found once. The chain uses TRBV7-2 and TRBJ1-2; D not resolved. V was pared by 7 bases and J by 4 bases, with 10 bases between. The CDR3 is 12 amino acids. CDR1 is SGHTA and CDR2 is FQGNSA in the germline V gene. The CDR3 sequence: CASKAGSYGYTF. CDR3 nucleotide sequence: TGTGCCAGCAAGGCGGGCAGCTATGGCTACACCTTC.

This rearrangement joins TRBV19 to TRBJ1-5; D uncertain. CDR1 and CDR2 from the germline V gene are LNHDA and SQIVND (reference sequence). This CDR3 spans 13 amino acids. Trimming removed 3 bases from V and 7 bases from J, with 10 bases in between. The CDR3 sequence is CASSMSKEQPQHF. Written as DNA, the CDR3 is TGTGCCAGTAGTATGAGTAAGGAGCAGCCCCAGCATTTT.

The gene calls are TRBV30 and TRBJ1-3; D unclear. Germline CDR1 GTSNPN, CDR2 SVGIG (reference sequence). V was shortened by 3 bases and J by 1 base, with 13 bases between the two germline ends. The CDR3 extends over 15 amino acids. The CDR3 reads CAWRVKGASGNTIYF. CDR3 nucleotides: TGTGCCTGGAGGGTGAAGGGAGCATCTGGAAACACCATATATTTT.

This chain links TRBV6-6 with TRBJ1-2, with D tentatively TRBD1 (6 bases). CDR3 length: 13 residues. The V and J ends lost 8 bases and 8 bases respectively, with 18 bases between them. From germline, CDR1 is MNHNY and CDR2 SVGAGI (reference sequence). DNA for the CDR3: TGTGCCAGCCTCATTAAACAGGGTAACGGCTACACCTTC. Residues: CASLIKQGNGYTF.

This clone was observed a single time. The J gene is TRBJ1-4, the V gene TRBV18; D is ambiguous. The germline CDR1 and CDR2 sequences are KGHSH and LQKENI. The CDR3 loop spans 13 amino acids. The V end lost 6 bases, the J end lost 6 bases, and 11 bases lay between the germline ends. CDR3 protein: CASSPPGDEKLFF. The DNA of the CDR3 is TGTGCCAGCTCTCCTCCGGGTGATGAAAAACTGTTTTTT.

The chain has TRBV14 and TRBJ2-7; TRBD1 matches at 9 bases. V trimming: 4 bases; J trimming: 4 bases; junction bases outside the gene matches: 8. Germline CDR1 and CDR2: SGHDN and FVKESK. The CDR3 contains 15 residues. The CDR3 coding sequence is TGTGCCAGCAGCCCTTACAGGGGGCTTGTTTACGAGCAGTACTTC. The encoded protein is CASSPYRGLVYEQYF.

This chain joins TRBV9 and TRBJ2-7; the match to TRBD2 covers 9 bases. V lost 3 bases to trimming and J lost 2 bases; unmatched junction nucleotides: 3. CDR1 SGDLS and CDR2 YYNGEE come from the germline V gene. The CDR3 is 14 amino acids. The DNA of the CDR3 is TGTGCCAGCAGCGCTCTAGCGGGGCCCTACGAGCAGTACTTC. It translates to CASSALAGPYEQYF.

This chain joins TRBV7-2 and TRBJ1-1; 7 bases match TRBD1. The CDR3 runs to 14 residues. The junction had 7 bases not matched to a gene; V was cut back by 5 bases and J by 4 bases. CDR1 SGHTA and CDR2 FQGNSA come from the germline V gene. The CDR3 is CASSGRQGGTEAFF. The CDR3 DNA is TGTGCCAGCAGCGGAAGACAGGGTGGCACTGAAGCTTTCTTT.

As DNA, the CDR3 is TGTGCCAGCAGTTCACGGAGGGCCCTTAATGAAAAACTGTTTTTT. Encoded protein: CASSSRRALNEKLFF. The J gene is TRBJ1-4, the V gene TRBV28; D gene ambiguous. Trimming left V 4 bases short and J 4 bases short, with 13 bases between. The germline CDR1 and CDR2 sequences are MDHEN and SYDVKM. This CDR3 spans 15 amino acids.

CDR3 sequence reads: CASSDPTSGEAYNEQFF. CDR3 DNA sequence: TGTGCCAGCAGTGACCCGACTAGCGGGGAGGCCTACAATGAGCAGTTCTTC. The chain couples TRBV2 to TRBJ2-1, with 11 bases lining up with TRBD2. With V trimmed by 3 bases and J by 2 bases, 6 bases remained unmatched. The V gene's germline CDR1 is SNHLY and CDR2 FYNNEI. This CDR3 is 17 amino acids long.

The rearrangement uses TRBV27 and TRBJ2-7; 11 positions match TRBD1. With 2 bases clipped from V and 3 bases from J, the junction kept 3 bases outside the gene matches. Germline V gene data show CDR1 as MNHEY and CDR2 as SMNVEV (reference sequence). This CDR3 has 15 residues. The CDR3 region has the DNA TGTGCCAGCAGTTTAATGGGACAGGGGGTCTACGAGCAGTACTTC. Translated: CASSLMGQGVYEQYF.

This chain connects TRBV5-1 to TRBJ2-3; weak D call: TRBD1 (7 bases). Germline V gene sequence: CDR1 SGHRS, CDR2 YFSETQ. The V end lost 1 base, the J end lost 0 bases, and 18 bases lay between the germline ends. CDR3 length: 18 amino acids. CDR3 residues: CASSLIPTGEVSTDTQYF. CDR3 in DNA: TGCGCCAGCAGCTTGATCCCCACAGGGGAGGTGAGCACAGATACGCAGTATTTT.

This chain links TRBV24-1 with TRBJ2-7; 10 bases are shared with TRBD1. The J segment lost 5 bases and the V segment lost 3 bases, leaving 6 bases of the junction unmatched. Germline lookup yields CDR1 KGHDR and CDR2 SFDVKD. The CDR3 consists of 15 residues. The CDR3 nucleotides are TGTGCCACCAGTGATGAGACAGGGGGCCGGGACGAGCAGTACTTC. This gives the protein CATSDETGGRDEQYF.

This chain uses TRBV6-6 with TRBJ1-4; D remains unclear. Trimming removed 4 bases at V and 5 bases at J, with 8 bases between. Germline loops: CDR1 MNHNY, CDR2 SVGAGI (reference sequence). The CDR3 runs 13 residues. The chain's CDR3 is CASSLAENEKLFF. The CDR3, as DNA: TGTGCCAGCAGTTTAGCCGAAAATGAAAAACTGTTTTTT.